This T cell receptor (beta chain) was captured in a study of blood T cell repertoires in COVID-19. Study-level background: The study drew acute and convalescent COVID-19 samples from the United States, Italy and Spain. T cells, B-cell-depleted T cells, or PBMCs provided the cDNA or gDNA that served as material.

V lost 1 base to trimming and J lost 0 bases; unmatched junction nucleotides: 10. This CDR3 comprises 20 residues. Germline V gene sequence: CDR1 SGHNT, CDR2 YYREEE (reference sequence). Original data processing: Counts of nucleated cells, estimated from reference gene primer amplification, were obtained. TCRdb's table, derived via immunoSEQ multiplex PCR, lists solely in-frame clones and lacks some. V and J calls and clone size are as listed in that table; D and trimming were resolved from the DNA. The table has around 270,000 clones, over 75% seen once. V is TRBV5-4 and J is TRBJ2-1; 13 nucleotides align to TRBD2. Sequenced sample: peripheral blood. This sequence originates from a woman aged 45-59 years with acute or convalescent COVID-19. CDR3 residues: CASSLTRTSGGPSSYNEQFF. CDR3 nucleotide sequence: TGTGCCAGCAGCTTGACCCGGACTAGCGGGGGCCCTAGCTCCTACAATGAGCAGTTCTTC.